Listed here are 5 T cell receptor beta chains from one sample, sequenced in a study of cytomegalovirus exposure and HLA in healthy donors. PCR amplification relied on 60 Vbeta primers (plus 13 Jbeta primers). Measured with immunoSEQ multiplex PCR; TCRdb has only the in-frame clones, and not every one. Of some 200,000 clones in the sample, roughly four fifths are singletons; the top ten hold roughly 0.75%. The sample taken for sequencing was PBMCs. These receptor sequences come from a woman aged 18-35 years in good health and CMV-seronegative.

The chain has TRBV2 and TRBJ2-2, with 9 bases identical to TRBD1. The V and J ends lost 6 bases and 6 bases, in that order; junction bases with no gene match: 8. In germline, CDR1 is SNHLY, CDR2 FYNNEI. CDR3 length equals 15 residues. This CDR3 reads CASSEQGAPSGELFF. The CDR3 coding sequence is TGTGCCAGCAGCGAACAGGGGGCCCCGTCCGGGGAGCTGTTTTTT.

V usage is TRBV23-1 and J usage is TRBJ2-5; D possibly corresponds to TRBD1 (5 bases). TRBV23-1 is sorted into the ORF group, with uncertain function. V lost 0 bases to trimming and J lost 3 bases, with 14 bases between them. The CDR3 totals 16 residues. CDR3 DNA: TGCGCCAGCAGTCAATCCCCCTTCAGGGCAAAAGAGACCCAGTACTTC. Translated: CASSQSPFRAKETQYF.

V and J are TRBV5-3 and TRBJ2-5, with a tentative D call TRBD2 (5 bases). TRBV5-3 is an ORF; its function is uncertain. The V end was cut by 2 bases, the J end by 5 bases, with 25 bases between. CDR3 length equals 18 residues. The DNA for the CDR3 is TGTGCCAGAAGCTTTTCGTGGGCCCGGAGGTTCTGGCGGGAGACCCAGTACTTC. This sequence encodes CARSFSWARRFWRETQYF.

V usage is TRBV5-4 and J usage is TRBJ2-1; 8 bases match TRBD2. V lost 4 bases, J lost 4 bases, and 4 bases stayed unmatched. The CDR3 spans 14 residues. CDR1 and CDR2 (germline): SGHNT, YYREEE (reference sequence). This chain's CDR3 is CASSPAGGYNEQFF. DNA of the CDR3: TGTGCCAGCAGCCCGGCGGGGGGATACAATGAGCAGTTCTTC.

The chain recombines TRBV27 with TRBJ2-1; 10 positions agree with TRBD2. Germline V gene data show CDR1 as MNHEY and CDR2 as SMNVEV (reference sequence). This CDR3 contains 15 residues. V was pared by 5 bases and J by 3 bases, with 4 bases of the junction left unmatched. CDR3 residues: CASSTGTSDYNEQFF. The CDR3 region has the DNA TGTGCCAGCAGTACGGGGACTAGCGACTACAATGAGCAGTTCTTC.